These 27 T cell receptor beta chains share one sample of origin, sequenced in a study of T cell responses to AZD1222 COVID-19 vaccine. The repertoire was sequenced with immunoSEQ multiplex PCR; TCRdb's copy has only in-frame clones and lacks some. The sample consists of some 120,000 clones, 80% to 90% of them appearing once. Source: peripheral blood, taken on day 0 of AZD1222 vaccination. The receptors here all came from an adult in good health.

The rearrangement uses TRBV6-5 and TRBJ1-1, with 9 bases aligning to TRBD1. V shed 6 bases, J shed 7 bases, and the junction held 12 bases outside the gene matches. The CDR3 totals 15 residues. In germline, CDR1 is MNHEY, CDR2 SVGAGI. This chain's CDR3 is CASRDDRGYGGEAFF. The DNA for the CDR3 is TGTGCCAGCAGAGATGACAGGGGGTACGGTGGTGAAGCTTTCTTT.

The gene calls are TRBV9 and TRBJ2-3, with 8 bases lining up with TRBD2. V lost 3 bases, J lost 5 bases, and 11 bases stayed unmatched. Germline V CDR1 and CDR2: SGDLS, YYNGEE. The CDR3 totals 16 residues. The CDR3 reads CASSAGGAGAIDTQYF. The DNA of the CDR3 is TGTGCCAGCAGCGCCGGAGGAGCGGGGGCTATAGATACGCAGTATTTT.

This rearrangement joins TRBV9 to TRBJ1-1; unclear D gene. Trimming removed 2 bases from V and 1 base from J, with 12 bases in between. Germline lookup yields CDR1 SGDLS and CDR2 YYNGEE. CDR3 length: 15 amino acids. The CDR3 protein is CASSVDLVGNTEAFF. The DNA for the CDR3 is TGTGCCAGCAGCGTGGACCTGGTGGGGAACACTGAAGCTTTCTTT. The full variable domain, rest sourced from reference TRBV9 and TRBJ1-1, is DSGVTQTPKHLITATGQRVTLRCSPRSGDLSVYWYQQSLDQGLQFLIQYYNGEERAKGNILERFSAQQFPDLHSELNLSSLELGDSALYFCASSVDLVGNTEAFFGQGTRLTVV.

V gene TRBV13 combines with J gene TRBJ2-7; weak D call: TRBD2 (5 bases). The CDR3 is 16 residues long. CDR1 is PRHDT, CDR2 FYEKMQ, per germline (reference sequence). V was trimmed by 2 bases and J by 1 base, leaving 15 bases between them. The CDR3 DNA reads TGTGCCAGCAGCTTACGGGCCCGGACTGCATCCTACGAGCAGTACTTC. The encoded protein is CASSLRARTASYEQYF. Complete variable domain (other parts from reference TRBV13 and TRBJ2-7): AAGVIQSPRHLIKEKRETATLKCYPIPRHDTVYWYQQGPGQDPQFLISFYEKMQSDKGSIPDRFSAQQFSDYHSELNMSSLELGDSALYFCASSLRARTASYEQYFGPGTRLTVT.

This clone was recorded once. The V and J genes are TRBV15 and TRBJ2-3; D may be TRBD2 (7 bases). The CDR3 has 17 amino acids. Germline CDR1 is LNHNV and CDR2 is YYDKDF (reference sequence). V lost 3 bases, J lost 0 bases, and 16 bases lay in between. DNA of the CDR3: TGTGCCACCAGCAGGAGGGGGGGGAGCGGGAGCACAGATACGCAGTATTTT. Protein product: CATSRRGGSGSTDTQYF.

In its sample, this clone was seen once. This sequence joins TRBV18 and TRBJ2-1; TRBD1 aligns across 9 bases. J lost 8 bases, V lost 7 bases, and 12 bases had no gene match. The CDR3 covers 15 residues. The germline CDR1 and CDR2 sequences are KGHSH and LQKENI. For the CDR3, the DNA is TGTGCCAGCTGGGATCGGGACAGGGTAAACTATGAGCAGTTCTTC. This gives the protein CASWDRDRVNYEQFF.

CDR3 coding DNA: TGTGCCAGGGGGACAGGGTCCGATGAGCAGTTCTTC. It specifies CARGTGSDEQFF. The genes are TRBV7-9 and TRBJ2-1; 9 nucleotides line up with TRBD1. The CDR3 covers 12 residues. Looked up from germline, CDR1 is SEHNR and CDR2 is FQNEAQ (reference sequence). V was clipped by 9 bases and J by 8 bases; unmatched bases: 5.

The chain is built from TRBV27 and TRBJ1-1; D remains unclear. The germline V and J ends were trimmed by 5 bases and 5 bases, with 12 bases remaining between them. The CDR3 has 13 residues. The V gene's germline CDR1 is MNHEY and CDR2 SMNVEV (reference sequence). The CDR3 DNA follows: TGTGCCAGCAGTACGCGGACGGGTACTGAAGCTTTCTTT. This encodes CASSTRTGTEAFF.

The chain recombines TRBV9 with TRBJ2-3; 9 nucleotides line up with TRBD2. V lost 7 bases to trimming and J lost 3 bases; unmatched junction nucleotides: 9. Germline V gene sequence: CDR1 SGDLS, CDR2 YYNGEE. CDR3 size: 15 residues. As DNA, the CDR3 is TGTGCCAGCGCGAGGGCTAGCGGGAAAACAGATACGCAGTATTTT. It yields the protein CASARASGKTDTQYF.

For the CDR3, the DNA is TGTGCCAGCAAAGAACAGGGAGCCGACGAGCAGTACTTC. It yields the protein CASKEQGADEQYF. V usage is TRBV5-4 and J usage is TRBJ2-7; TRBD1 might be the D (6 bases). Trimming stripped 6 bases from V and 5 bases from J, with 15 bases between. The CDR3 loop spans 13 amino acids. Per the germline V gene, CDR1 is SGHNT and CDR2 is YYREEE (reference sequence). The full variable domain, in which reference TRBV5-4 and TRBJ2-7 provide the parts outside the CDR3, is ETGVTQSPTHLIKTRGQQVTLRCSSQSGHNTVSWYQQALGQGPQFIFQYYREEENGRGNFPPRFSGLQFPNYSSELNVNALELDDSALYLCASKEQGADEQYFGPGTRLTVT.

The chain joins TRBV7-2 to TRBJ1-6; D gene ambiguous. Germline CDR1 reads SGHTA; CDR2 reads FQGNSA. The CDR3 is made up of 15 amino acids. V was shortened by 1 base and J by 7 bases, with 11 bases between the two germline ends. The CDR3 region is CASSLVGGTNSPLHF. The DNA for the CDR3 is TGTGCCAGCAGCTTAGTAGGTGGAACCAATTCACCCCTCCACTTT.

Here the CDR3 DNA reads TGTGCCAGCAGCTTACAGCAGGGGGCTTCTGGGGCCAACGTCCTGACTTTC. It yields the protein CASSLQQGASGANVLTF. The chain has TRBV7-3 and TRBJ2-6; 8 bases line up with TRBD1. Germline CDR1 is SGHTA and CDR2 is FQGTGA. J was trimmed by 1 base and V by 2 bases; bases with no gene match: 4. The CDR3 is 17 amino acids. The full variable domain, its missing parts supplied by reference TRBV7-3 and TRBJ2-6, is GAGVSQTPSNKVTEKGKYVELRCDPISGHTALYWYRQSLGQGPEFLIYFQGTGAADDSGLPNDRFFAVRPEGSVSTLKIQRTERGDSAVYLCASSLQQGASGANVLTFGAGSRLTVL.

V gene TRBV2 combines with J gene TRBJ1-2; perhaps TRBD1 as D (6 bases). The V gene lost 2 bases and the J gene lost 6 bases, with 16 bases spanning the gap. CDR3 length: 15 amino acids. Germline V gene sequence: CDR1 SNHLY, CDR2 FYNNEI. CDR3 loop: CASSEPRGRGDGYTF. DNA of the CDR3: TGTGCCAGCAGTGAACCGAGGGGCAGGGGAGATGGCTACACCTTC.

This clone was observed a single time. The chain uses TRBV5-1 and TRBJ2-7, with 7 bases identical to TRBD1. The CDR3 is 13 amino acids. J was trimmed by 2 bases and V by 6 bases; bases with no gene match: 5. CDR1 SGHRS and CDR2 YFSETQ come from the germline V gene. DNA of the CDR3: TGCGCCAGCACCCCTCAGGGGGCCTACGAGCAGTACTTC. Amino acids: CASTPQGAYEQYF.

The CDR3 protein is CASSVAGQDYSSGANVLTF. CDR3 nucleotides: TGTGCCAGCAGCGTGGCGGGACAGGACTATTCCTCTGGGGCCAACGTCCTGACTTTC. The chain joins TRBV9 to TRBJ2-6, with TRBD1 matching 8 bases. J was trimmed by 0 bases and V by 2 bases; bases with no gene match: 10. The CDR3 sequence is 19 residues long. Germline CDR1 and CDR2: SGDLS and YYNGEE. Using reference TRBV9 and TRBJ2-6 for the parts outside the CDR3, the full variable domain is DSGVTQTPKHLITATGQRVTLRCSPRSGDLSVYWYQQSLDQGLQFLIQYYNGEERAKGNILERFSAQQFPDLHSELNLSSLELGDSALYFCASSVAGQDYSSGANVLTFGAGSRLTVL.

The chain uses TRBV19 and TRBJ2-7; D is ambiguous. The CDR3 is 14 residues long. V was cut by 1 base and J by 2 bases, with 9 bases left in between. Germline values: CDR1 LNHDA, CDR2 SQIVND (reference sequence). The CDR3 sequence: CASSIVLGTYEQYF. The CDR3 DNA reads TGTGCCAGTAGTATAGTTCTAGGGACCTACGAGCAGTACTTC. Looking up the rest from reference TRBV19 and TRBJ2-7 gives the full variable domain: DGGITQSPKYLFRKEGQNVTLSCEQNLNHDAMYWYRQDPGQGLRLIYYSQIVNDFQKGDIAEGYSVSREKKESFPLTVTSAQKNPTAFYLCASSIVLGTYEQYFGPGTRLTVT.

This sequence joins TRBV24-1 and TRBJ1-1, with 9 bases lining up with TRBD1. The CDR3 contains 13 residues. The junction had 7 bases not matched to a gene; V was cut back by 8 bases and J by 7 bases. The V gene's germline CDR1 is KGHDR and CDR2 SFDVKD. Here the CDR3 reads CATTRTGENEAFF. The CDR3 region has the DNA TGTGCCACCACTCGGACAGGGGAGAATGAAGCTTTCTTT.

The J gene is TRBJ1-2, the V gene TRBV6-5, with a weak D call TRBD1 (5 bases). The germline V gene encodes CDR1 MNHEY and CDR2 SVGAGI. This CDR3 spans 13 amino acids. V was pared by 4 bases and J by 8 bases, with 14 bases between. The CDR3 spells CASSSGTWTGYTF. For the CDR3, the DNA is TGTGCCAGCAGTTCCGGGACCTGGACCGGCTACACCTTC.

This chain connects TRBV29-1 to TRBJ1-2, with a weak D call TRBD1 (6 bases). CDR1 and CDR2 (germline): SQVTM, ANQGSEA. This CDR3 region has 13 residues. Trimming took 5 bases from V and 2 from J, leaving 12 bases between them. CDR3 region: CSVNQGTNYGYTF. The CDR3 DNA is TGCAGCGTTAACCAGGGGACGAACTATGGCTACACCTTC.

The V and J genes are TRBV6-2 or TRBV6-3 and TRBJ2-3, with D unclear. This CDR3 region has 13 residues. Trimming removed 2 bases from V and 6 bases from J, with 9 bases in between. CDR1 and CDR2 (germline): MNHEY, SVGEGT. CDR3 sequence: CASSYMQVDTQYF. CDR3 sequence (DNA): TGTGCCAGCAGTTACATGCAGGTGGATACGCAGTATTTT.

The chain employs TRBV6-5 and TRBJ1-1, with D possibly being TRBD1 (6 bases). In germline, CDR1 is MNHEY, CDR2 SVGAGI. V dropped 6 bases and J dropped 0 bases, with 14 bases sitting between them. The CDR3 consists of 15 residues. The CDR3 loop reads CASRAYRDLNTEAFF. The CDR3, as DNA: TGTGCCAGCAGGGCCTACAGGGACCTGAACACTGAAGCTTTCTTT.

J is TRBJ2-7 and V is TRBV11-2; a possible D gene is TRBD2 (5 bases). Trimming cost V 2 bases and J 3 bases, with 8 bases left between them. The V gene's germline CDR1 is SGHAT and CDR2 FQNNGV. This CDR3 contains 13 residues. The CDR3 DNA reads TGTGCCAGCAGCTTAACTGAGGGCTACGAGCAGTACTTC. This codes for CASSLTEGYEQYF.

This clone has a single count. V and J are TRBV7-8 and TRBJ1-1; D is unresolved. In germline, CDR1 is SGHVS, CDR2 FQNEAQ. CDR3 size: 14 residues. V was pared by 3 bases and J by 0 bases, with 8 bases between. CDR3 sequence: CASSFEGVNTEAFF. The CDR3 DNA reads TGTGCCAGCAGCTTTGAAGGCGTGAACACTGAAGCTTTCTTT.

J is TRBJ2-7 and V is TRBV7-3; TRBD2 might be the D (6 bases). Germline loops: CDR1 SGHTA, CDR2 FQGTGA. CDR3 length: 15 residues. V dropped 1 base and J dropped 3 bases, with 13 bases sitting between them. CDR3 amino acids: CASSLRGDPYYEQYF. The CDR3 DNA is TGTGCCAGCAGCTTAAGGGGGGACCCCTACTACGAGCAGTACTTC.

The chain couples TRBV6-1 to TRBJ1-6; no definite D call. The CDR3 spans 15 residues. Deletions cut 2 bases from V and 17 bases from J, with 22 bases between. Germline lookup yields CDR1 MNHNS and CDR2 SASEGT. CDR3 DNA: TGTGCCAGCAGTGAACGGCCCGGGATGCCTTTCGATGTCCACTTT. Its translation is CASSERPGMPFDVHF.

The CDR3 DNA reads as TGCGCCAGCAGCTGGCAGGGTGGGTCTGGAAACACCATATATTTT. It yields the protein CASSWQGGSGNTIYF. The rearrangement links TRBV5-1 to TRBJ1-3, with D perhaps TRBD1 (5 bases). Germline CDR1 is SGHRS and CDR2 is YFSETQ. The CDR3 is made up of 15 amino acids. Trimming removed 3 bases at V and 1 base at J, with 11 bases between.

The chain combines TRBV11-3 with TRBJ2-7; D is ambiguous. The CDR3 is 14 amino acids. V gave up 1 base and J gave up 3 bases, with 10 bases separating them. Germline lookup yields CDR1 SGHNT and CDR2 YENEEA. The CDR3 DNA reads as TGTGCCAGCAGCTTAGGGCAGGCCCACTACGAGCAGTACTTC. Translating gives CASSLGQAHYEQYF.